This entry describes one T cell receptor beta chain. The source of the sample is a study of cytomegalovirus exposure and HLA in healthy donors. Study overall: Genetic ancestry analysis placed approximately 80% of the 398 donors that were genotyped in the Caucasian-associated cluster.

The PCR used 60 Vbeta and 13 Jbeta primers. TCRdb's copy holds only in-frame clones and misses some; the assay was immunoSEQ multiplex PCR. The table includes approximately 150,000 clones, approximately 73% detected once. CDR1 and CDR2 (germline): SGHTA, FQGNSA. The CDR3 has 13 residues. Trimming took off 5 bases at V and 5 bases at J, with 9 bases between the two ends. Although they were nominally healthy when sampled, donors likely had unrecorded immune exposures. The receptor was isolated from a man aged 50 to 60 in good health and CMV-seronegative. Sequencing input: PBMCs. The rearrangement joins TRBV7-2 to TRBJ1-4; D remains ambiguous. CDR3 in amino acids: CASSPVVNEKLFF. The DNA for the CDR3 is TGTGCCAGCAGCCCCGTAGTGAATGAAAAACTGTTTTTT.